The text below deals with one T cell receptor beta chain. This entry is derived from a study of blood T cell repertoires in COVID-19. About the study: COVID-19 samples, acute and convalescent, were from the United States, Italy and Spain.

This CDR3 contains 18 residues. From germline, CDR1 is SNHLY and CDR2 FYNNEI. V lost 6 bases and J lost 0; bases outside the gene matches: 10. In the original processing: Counts of nucleated cells, estimated from reference gene primer amplification, were obtained. The table came from immunoSEQ multiplex PCR; TCRdb's copy has only in-frame clones and leaves some out. V and J calls and clone size are copied from that table; D and trimming were computed from the DNA. Here the sample spans around 250,000 clones, around nine tenths being singletons. V and J are TRBV2 and TRBJ2-6; 8 bases are a match to TRBD2. What was sequenced was PBMCs or T cells enriched from blood (not recorded which). The receptor was derived from a woman in her forties or fifties who had recovered from COVID-19. The CDR3 region has the DNA TGTGCCAGCAGCCGGGGGGGGAGCGCCCGCTCTGGGGCCAACGTCCTGACTTTC. It specifies CASSRGGSARSGANVLTF. Drawing the rest from reference TRBV2 and TRBJ2-6, the complete variable domain is EPEVTQTPSHQVTQMGQEVILRCVPISNHLYFYWYRQILGQKVEFLVSFYNNEISEKSEIFDDQFSVERPDGSNFTLKIRSTKLEDSAMYFCASSRGGSARSGANVLTFGAGSRLTVL.